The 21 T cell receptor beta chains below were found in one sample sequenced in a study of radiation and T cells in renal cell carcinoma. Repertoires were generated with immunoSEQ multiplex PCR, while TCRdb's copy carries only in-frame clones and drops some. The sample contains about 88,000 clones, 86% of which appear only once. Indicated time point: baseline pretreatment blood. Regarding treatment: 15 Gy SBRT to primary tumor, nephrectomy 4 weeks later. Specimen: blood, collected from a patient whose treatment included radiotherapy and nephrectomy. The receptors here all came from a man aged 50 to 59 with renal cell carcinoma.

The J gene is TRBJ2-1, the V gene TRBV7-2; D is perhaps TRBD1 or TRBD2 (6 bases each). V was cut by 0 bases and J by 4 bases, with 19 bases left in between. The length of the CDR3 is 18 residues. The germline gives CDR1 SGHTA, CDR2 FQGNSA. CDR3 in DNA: TGTGCCAGCAGCTTAGCGGGGGGCCTGAACTCCCTATACAATGAGCAGTTCTTC. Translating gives CASSLAGGLNSLYNEQFF.

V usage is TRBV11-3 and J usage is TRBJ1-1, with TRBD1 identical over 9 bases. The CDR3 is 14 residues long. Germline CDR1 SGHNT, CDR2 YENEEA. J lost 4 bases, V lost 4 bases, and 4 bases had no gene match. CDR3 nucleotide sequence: TGTGCCAGCAGCTCGACAGGGGGAGGCACTGAAGCTTTCTTT. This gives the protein CASSSTGGGTEAFF.

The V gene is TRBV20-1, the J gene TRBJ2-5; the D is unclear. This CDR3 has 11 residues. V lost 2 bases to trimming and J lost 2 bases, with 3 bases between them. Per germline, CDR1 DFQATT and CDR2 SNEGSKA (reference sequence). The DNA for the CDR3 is TGCAGTGCTAGACATCAAGAGACCCAGTACTTC. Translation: CSARHQETQYF.

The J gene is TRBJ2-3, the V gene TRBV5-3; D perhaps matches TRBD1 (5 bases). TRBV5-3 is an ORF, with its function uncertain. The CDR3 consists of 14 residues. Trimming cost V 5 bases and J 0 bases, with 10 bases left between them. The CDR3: CARRRGRSTDTQYF. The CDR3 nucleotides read TGTGCCAGAAGAAGGGGAAGGAGCACAGATACGCAGTATTTT.

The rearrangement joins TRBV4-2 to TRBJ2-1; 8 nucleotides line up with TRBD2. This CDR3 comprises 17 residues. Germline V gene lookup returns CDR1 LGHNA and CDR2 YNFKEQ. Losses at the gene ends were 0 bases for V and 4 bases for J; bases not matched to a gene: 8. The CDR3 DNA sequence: TGTGCCAGCAGCCAAGATGGCGGTAGCGGGACATACAATGAGCAGTTCTTC. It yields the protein CASSQDGGSGTYNEQFF.

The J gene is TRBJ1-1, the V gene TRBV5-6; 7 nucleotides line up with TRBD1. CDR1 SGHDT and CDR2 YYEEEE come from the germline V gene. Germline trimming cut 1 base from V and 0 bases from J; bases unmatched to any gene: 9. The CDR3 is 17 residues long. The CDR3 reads CASSLQGGQNMNTEAFF. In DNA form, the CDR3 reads TGTGCCAGCAGCTTGCAGGGGGGGCAGAATATGAACACTGAAGCTTTCTTT.

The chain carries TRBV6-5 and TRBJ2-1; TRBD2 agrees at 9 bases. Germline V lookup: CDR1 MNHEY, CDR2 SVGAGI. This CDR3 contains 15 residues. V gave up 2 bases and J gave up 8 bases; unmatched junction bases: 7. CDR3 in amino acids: CASSYTSGPIDEQFF. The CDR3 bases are TGTGCCAGCAGTTACACTAGCGGGCCGATCGATGAGCAGTTCTTC.

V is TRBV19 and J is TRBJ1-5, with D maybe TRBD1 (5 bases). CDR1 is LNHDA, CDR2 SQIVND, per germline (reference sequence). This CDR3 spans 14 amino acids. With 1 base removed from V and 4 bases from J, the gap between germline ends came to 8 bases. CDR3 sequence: CASSIVQENQPQHF. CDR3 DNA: TGTGCCAGTAGTATAGTACAGGAAAATCAGCCCCAGCATTTT.

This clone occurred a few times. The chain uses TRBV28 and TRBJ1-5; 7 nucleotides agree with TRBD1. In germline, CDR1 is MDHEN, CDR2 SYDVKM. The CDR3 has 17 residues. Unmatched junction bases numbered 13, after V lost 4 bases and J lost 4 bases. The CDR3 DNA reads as TGTGCCAGCAGTTCCCTAGGGCGACAGGGTGGGAATCAGCCCCAGCATTTT. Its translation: CASSSLGRQGGNQPQHF. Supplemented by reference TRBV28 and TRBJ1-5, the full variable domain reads DVKVTQSSRYLVKRTGEKVFLECVQDMDHENMFWYRQDPGLGLRLIYFSYDVKMKEKGDIPEGYSVSREKKERFSLILESASTNQTSMYLCASSSLGRQGGNQPQHFGDGTRLSIL.

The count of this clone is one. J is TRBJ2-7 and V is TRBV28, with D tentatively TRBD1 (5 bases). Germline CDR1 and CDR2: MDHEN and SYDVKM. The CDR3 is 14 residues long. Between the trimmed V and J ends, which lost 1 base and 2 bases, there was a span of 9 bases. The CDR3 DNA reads TGTGCCAGCAGTTTATCTAGGGGTCCCTACGAGCAGTACTTC. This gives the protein CASSLSRGPYEQYF.

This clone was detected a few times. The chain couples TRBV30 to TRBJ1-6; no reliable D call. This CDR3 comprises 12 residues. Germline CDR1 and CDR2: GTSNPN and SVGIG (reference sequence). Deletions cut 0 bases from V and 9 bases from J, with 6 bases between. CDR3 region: CAWSVRGSPLHF. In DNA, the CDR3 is TGTGCCTGGAGTGTACGGGGTTCACCCCTCCACTTT.

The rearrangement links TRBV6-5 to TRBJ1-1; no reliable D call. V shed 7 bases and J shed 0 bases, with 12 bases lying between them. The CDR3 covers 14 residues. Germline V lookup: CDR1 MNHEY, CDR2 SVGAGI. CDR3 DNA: TGTGCCAGCACCTTACCTATATTGAACACTGAAGCTTTCTTT. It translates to CASTLPILNTEAFF.

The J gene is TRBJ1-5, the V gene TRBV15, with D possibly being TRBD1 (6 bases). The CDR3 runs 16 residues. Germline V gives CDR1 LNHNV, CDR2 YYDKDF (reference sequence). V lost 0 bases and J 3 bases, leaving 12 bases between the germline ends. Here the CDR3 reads CATSRELTGNNQPQHF. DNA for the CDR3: TGTGCCACCAGCAGAGAACTAACAGGGAACAATCAGCCCCAGCATTTT.

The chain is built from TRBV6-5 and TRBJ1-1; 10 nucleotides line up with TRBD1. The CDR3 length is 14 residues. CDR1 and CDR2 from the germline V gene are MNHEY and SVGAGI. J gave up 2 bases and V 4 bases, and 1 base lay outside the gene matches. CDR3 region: CASSWTGGNTEAFF. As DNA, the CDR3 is TGTGCCAGCAGTTGGACAGGGGGAAACACTGAAGCTTTCTTT.

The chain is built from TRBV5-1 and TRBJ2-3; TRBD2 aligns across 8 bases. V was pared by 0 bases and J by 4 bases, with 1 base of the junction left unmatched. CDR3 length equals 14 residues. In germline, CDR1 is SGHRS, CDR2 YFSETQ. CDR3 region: CASSLVLAADTQYF. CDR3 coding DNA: TGCGCCAGCAGCTTGGTACTAGCGGCAGATACGCAGTATTTT. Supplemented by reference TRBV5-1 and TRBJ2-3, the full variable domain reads KAGVTQTPRYLIKTRGQQVTLSCSPISGHRSVSWYQQTPGQGLQFLFEYFSETQRNKGNFPGRFSGRQFSNSRSEMNVSTLELGDSALYLCASSLVLAADTQYFGPGTRLTVL.

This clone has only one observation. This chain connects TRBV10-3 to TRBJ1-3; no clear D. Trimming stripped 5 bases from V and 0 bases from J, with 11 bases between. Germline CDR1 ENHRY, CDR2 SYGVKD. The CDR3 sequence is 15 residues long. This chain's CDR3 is CAISSSSISGNTIYF. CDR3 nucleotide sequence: TGTGCCATCAGTTCCTCCTCTATCTCTGGAAACACCATATATTTT.

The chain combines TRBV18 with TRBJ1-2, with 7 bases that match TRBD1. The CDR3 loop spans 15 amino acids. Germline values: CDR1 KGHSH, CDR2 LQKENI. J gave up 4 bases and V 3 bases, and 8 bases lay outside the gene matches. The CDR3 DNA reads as TGTGCCAGCTCACCGGCCAGGGGGGACCCCTATGGCTACACCTTC. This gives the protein CASSPARGDPYGYTF.

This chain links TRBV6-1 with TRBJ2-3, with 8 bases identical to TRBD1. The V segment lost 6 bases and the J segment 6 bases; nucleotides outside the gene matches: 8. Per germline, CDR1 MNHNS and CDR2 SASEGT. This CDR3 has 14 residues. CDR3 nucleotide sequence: TGTGCCAGCAGACAGGGGGGCGTGGGGGATACGCAGTATTTT. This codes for CASRQGGVGDTQYF.

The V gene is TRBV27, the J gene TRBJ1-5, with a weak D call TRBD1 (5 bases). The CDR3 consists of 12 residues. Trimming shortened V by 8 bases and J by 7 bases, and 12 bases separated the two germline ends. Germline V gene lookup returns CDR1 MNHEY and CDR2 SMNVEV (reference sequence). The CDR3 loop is CASGTGRQPQHF. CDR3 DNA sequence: TGTGCCAGCGGAACAGGTCGACAGCCCCAGCATTTT.

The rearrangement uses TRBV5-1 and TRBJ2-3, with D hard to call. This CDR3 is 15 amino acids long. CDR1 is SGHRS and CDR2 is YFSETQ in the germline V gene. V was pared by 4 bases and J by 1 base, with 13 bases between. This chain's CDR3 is CASSPRQGGTDTQYF. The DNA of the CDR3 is TGCGCCAGCAGCCCCCGACAAGGAGGCACAGATACGCAGTATTTT.

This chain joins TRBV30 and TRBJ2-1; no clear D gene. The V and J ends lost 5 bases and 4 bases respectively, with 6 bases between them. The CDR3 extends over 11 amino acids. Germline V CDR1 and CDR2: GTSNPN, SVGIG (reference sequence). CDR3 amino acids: CAWAYYNEQFF. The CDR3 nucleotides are TGTGCCTGGGCGTATTACAATGAGCAGTTCTTC.